This TCR beta chain was found in a study of blood T cells in healthy people across ages. In germline, CDR1 is SQVTM, CDR2 ANQGSEA. This CDR3 has 16 residues. Germline trimming cut 1 base from V and 3 bases from J; bases unmatched to any gene: 9. Together with a sample-barcoded 5' primer, a J-beta primer mix was included in a second PCR lasting about 6 to 11 cycles. TCRdb fed the 5' RACE reads into MiXCR, producing one record per CDR3 protein. The data hold about 540,000 distinct CDR3 sequences, with approximately 25% observed a single time. Study-level points and caveats: Leaving the PBMCs unsorted stopped any conclusive comparison of naive versus antigen-experienced cells.

This clonotype has more than one count but fewer than ten. Its antigen remains unidentified. These same records also appear under a second study, on T cells of mothers and their children.

Sequenced input: blood. The chain recombines TRBV29-1 with TRBJ2-3; 8 nucleotides align to TRBD1. This clonotype was obtained from a boy younger than 18 in good health. The CDR3 sequence is CSVEGVGRGLTDTQYF. CDR3 sequence (DNA): TGCAGCGTTGAAGGAGTGGGCAGGGGGCTGACAGATACGCAGTATTTT.